The rows below give T cell receptor beta chains drawn from one sample of a study of blood T cell repertoires in COVID-19. Only in-frame clones appear in the TCRdb table, and some are missing; sequencing was by immunoSEQ multiplex PCR. The sample yields hundreds of thousands of clones, 89% seen once. Sequenced: peripheral blood. These receptors were taken from a woman in her thirties with COVID-19, enrolled during active disease. Both conserved end residues are part of each CDR3. The order of the fields is clone size, D gene, J gene, V gene, CDR3 protein, CDR3 DNA. The D gene is left open where the match is weak. A clone size is listed for some rows: how often the clone was seen (once, few, many), or a class if it is expanded.

clone size: -; D gene: -; J gene: TRBJ2-7; V gene: TRBV6-6; CDR3 protein: CASSYSSRASYEQYF; CDR3 DNA: TGTGCCAGCAGTTACTCATCCAGGGCCTCCTACGAGCAGTACTTC
clone size: -; D gene: TRBD2; J gene: TRBJ2-5; V gene: TRBV29-1; CDR3 protein: CSAGLAGGPGETQYF; CDR3 DNA: TGCAGCGCGGGACTAGCGGGAGGGCCAGGAGAGACCCAGTACTTC
clone size: -; D gene: -; J gene: TRBJ2-3; V gene: TRBV27; CDR3 protein: CASSFGADQTDTQYF; CDR3 DNA: TGTGCCAGCAGTTTCGGAGCGGACCAAACAGATACGCAGTATTTT
clone size: -; D gene: -; J gene: TRBJ2-1; V gene: TRBV27; CDR3 protein: CASSSGLGNNEQFF; CDR3 DNA: TGTGCCAGCAGTTCAGGGTTGGGGAACAATGAGCAGTTCTTC
clone size: -; D gene: TRBD1; J gene: TRBJ1-1; V gene: TRBV7-9; CDR3 protein: CASSFTGAGTEAFF; CDR3 DNA: TGTGCCAGCAGCTTCACAGGGGCGGGTACTGAAGCTTTCTTT
clone size: -; D gene: -; J gene: TRBJ2-7; V gene: TRBV11-2; CDR3 protein: CASSLGPGTYEQYF; CDR3 DNA: TGTGCCAGCAGCTTAGGGCCAGGGACCTACGAGCAGTACTTC
clone size: -; D gene: -; J gene: TRBJ1-2; V gene: TRBV27; CDR3 protein: CASSPTGRQLLSYTF; CDR3 DNA: TGTGCCAGCAGTCCCACAGGTCGGCAGCTCTTAAGCTACACCTTC
clone size: -; D gene: -; J gene: TRBJ1-2; V gene: TRBV19; CDR3 protein: CASSQRSQGIDGYTF; CDR3 DNA: TGTGCCAGTAGTCAGAGAAGTCAGGGCATCGATGGCTACACCTTC
clone size: -; D gene: -; J gene: TRBJ2-3; V gene: TRBV7-2; CDR3 protein: CASSLGREYTQYF; CDR3 DNA: TGTGCCAGCAGCTTAGGAAGAGAATATACGCAGTATTTT
clone size: -; D gene: -; J gene: TRBJ1-1; V gene: TRBV12-3/TRBV12-4; CDR3 protein: CASSQAEGTEAFF; CDR3 DNA: TGTGCCAGCAGTCAAGCAGAGGGAACTGAAGCTTTCTTT
clone size: few; D gene: -; J gene: TRBJ2-5; V gene: TRBV19; CDR3 protein: CASSMGDLRETQYF; CDR3 DNA: TGTGCCAGTAGTATGGGGGACTTGAGAGAGACCCAGTACTTC
clone size: -; D gene: -; J gene: TRBJ1-1; V gene: TRBV7-9; CDR3 protein: CASSPPGLEAFF; CDR3 DNA: TGTGCCAGCAGCCCGCCGGGTCTTGAAGCTTTCTTT
clone size: -; D gene: -; J gene: TRBJ2-1; V gene: TRBV28; CDR3 protein: CASRAGVTEFF; CDR3 DNA: TGTGCCAGCCGAGCAGGGGTCACCGAGTTCTTC
clone size: -; D gene: TRBD1; J gene: TRBJ1-6; V gene: TRBV9; CDR3 protein: CASGMRKDRNSYNSPLHF; CDR3 DNA: TGTGCCAGCGGTATGAGAAAGGACAGGAATTCCTATAATTCACCCCTCCACTTT
clone size: -; D gene: TRBD1; J gene: TRBJ2-1; V gene: TRBV6-5; CDR3 protein: CASRTGQGAYNEQFF; CDR3 DNA: TGTGCCAGCAGAACAGGACAGGGCGCGTACAATGAGCAGTTCTTC
clone size: -; D gene: TRBD2; J gene: TRBJ2-5; V gene: TRBV5-1; CDR3 protein: CASSPGGPVETQYF; CDR3 DNA: TGCGCCAGCAGCCCGGGGGGGCCTGTAGAGACCCAGTACTTC
clone size: few; D gene: -; J gene: TRBJ1-5; V gene: TRBV19; CDR3 protein: CASSIGQARNQPQHF; CDR3 DNA: TGTGCCAGTAGTATTGGGCAGGCCCGCAATCAGCCCCAGCATTTT
clone size: -; D gene: TRBD1; J gene: TRBJ1-1; V gene: TRBV30; CDR3 protein: CAWGDRDYTEAFF; CDR3 DNA: TGTGCCTGGGGGGACAGAGACTACACTGAAGCTTTCTTT
clone size: -; D gene: -; J gene: TRBJ1-1; V gene: TRBV4-1; CDR3 protein: CASSQVGRPEAFF; CDR3 DNA: TGCGCCAGCAGCCAAGTGGGCAGACCTGAAGCTTTCTTT
clone size: once; D gene: -; J gene: TRBJ1-5; V gene: TRBV29-1; CDR3 protein: CSVEESGGNQPQHF; CDR3 DNA: TGCAGCGTTGAGGAGTCCGGGGGCAATCAGCCCCAGCATTTT
clone size: -; D gene: -; J gene: TRBJ1-1; V gene: TRBV11-2; CDR3 protein: CASSHHGGQTEAFF; CDR3 DNA: TGTGCCAGCAGCCATCACGGGGGTCAAACTGAAGCTTTCTTT
clone size: once; D gene: TRBD1; J gene: TRBJ2-2; V gene: TRBV2; CDR3 protein: CATMDRESGELFF; CDR3 DNA: TGTGCCACCATGGACAGGGAATCCGGGGAGCTGTTTTTT
clone size: -; D gene: TRBD2; J gene: TRBJ2-2; V gene: TRBV6-5; CDR3 protein: CASSYLGSGSTGELFF; CDR3 DNA: TGTGCCAGCAGTTACTTGGGTAGCGGGAGCACCGGGGAGCTGTTTTTT
clone size: -; D gene: -; J gene: TRBJ2-1; V gene: TRBV24-1; CDR3 protein: CATRDNNEQFF; CDR3 DNA: TGTGCCACCAGAGACAACAATGAGCAGTTCTTC
clone size: -; D gene: TRBD2; J gene: TRBJ2-1; V gene: TRBV5-4; CDR3 protein: CASSLGLAGEQFF; CDR3 DNA: TGTGCCAGCAGCTTGGGACTAGCGGGAGAACAGTTCTTC
clone size: -; D gene: -; J gene: TRBJ2-3; V gene: TRBV15; CDR3 protein: CATSRAEGGSDTQYF; CDR3 DNA: TGTGCCACCAGCAGAGCAGAAGGGGGATCAGATACGCAGTATTTT
clone size: -; D gene: TRBD1; J gene: TRBJ1-1; V gene: TRBV25-1; CDR3 protein: CASTPYYRGATEAFF; CDR3 DNA: TGTGCCAGCACCCCATACTACAGGGGGGCCACTGAAGCTTTCTTT
clone size: -; D gene: -; J gene: TRBJ2-2; V gene: TRBV7-9; CDR3 protein: CASIPDLDTGELFF; CDR3 DNA: TGTGCCAGCATCCCCGACTTAGACACCGGGGAGCTGTTTTTT
clone size: -; D gene: -; J gene: TRBJ1-1; V gene: TRBV6-5; CDR3 protein: CASSRTRGMNTEAFF; CDR3 DNA: TGTGCCAGCAGTAGAACTAGAGGGATGAACACTGAAGCTTTCTTT
clone size: -; D gene: TRBD1; J gene: TRBJ2-2; V gene: TRBV28; CDR3 protein: CASSLPDRGRTGELFF; CDR3 DNA: TGTGCCAGCAGTTTACCCGACAGGGGGCGAACCGGGGAGCTGTTTTTT
clone size: -; D gene: TRBD2; J gene: TRBJ2-3; V gene: TRBV7-2; CDR3 protein: CASSPTRTSGGSTDTQYF; CDR3 DNA: TGTGCCAGCAGCCCTACGCGGACTAGCGGGGGGTCGACAGATACGCAGTATTTT
clone size: -; D gene: -; J gene: TRBJ1-2; V gene: TRBV12-3/TRBV12-4; CDR3 protein: CASSLLRGYGYTF; CDR3 DNA: TGTGCCAGCAGTTTGCTCCGGGGCTATGGCTACACCTTC
clone size: -; D gene: -; J gene: TRBJ2-7; V gene: TRBV28; CDR3 protein: CASTPGVAVYEQYF; CDR3 DNA: TGTGCCAGCACTCCCGGGGTCGCGGTCTACGAGCAGTACTTC
clone size: -; D gene: -; J gene: TRBJ2-5; V gene: TRBV11-3; CDR3 protein: CASTLSRGQETQYF; CDR3 DNA: TGTGCCAGCACCCTATCCAGGGGTCAAGAGACCCAGTACTTC
clone size: -; D gene: TRBD1; J gene: TRBJ2-1; V gene: TRBV28; CDR3 protein: CASSLSSGQGSYEQFF; CDR3 DNA: TGTGCCAGCAGTCTCTCATCGGGACAGGGTTCGTATGAGCAGTTCTTC
clone size: -; D gene: TRBD2; J gene: TRBJ2-1; V gene: TRBV11-2; CDR3 protein: CASSPMGGVSNEQFF; CDR3 DNA: TGTGCCAGCAGCCCCATGGGGGGGGTCTCCAATGAGCAGTTCTTC
clone size: -; D gene: TRBD1; J gene: TRBJ1-5; V gene: TRBV27; CDR3 protein: CASSLRWTGHQPQHF; CDR3 DNA: TGTGCCAGCAGTTTACGCTGGACAGGGCACCAGCCCCAGCATTTT
clone size: -; D gene: TRBD1; J gene: TRBJ2-3; V gene: TRBV12-5; CDR3 protein: CASGSDGTETDTQYF; CDR3 DNA: TGTGCTAGTGGATCGGACGGGACAGAGACAGATACGCAGTATTTT
clone size: -; D gene: TRBD2; J gene: TRBJ2-1; V gene: TRBV5-4; CDR3 protein: CASSLDSGGAYLNEQFF; CDR3 DNA: TGTGCCAGCAGCTTAGATAGCGGGGGGGCCTATCTCAATGAGCAGTTCTTC
clone size: -; D gene: -; J gene: TRBJ1-5; V gene: TRBV12-3/TRBV12-4; CDR3 protein: CASTFSGQPQHF; CDR3 DNA: TGTGCCAGCACCTTTAGTGGTCAGCCCCAGCATTTT
clone size: -; D gene: -; J gene: TRBJ1-5; V gene: TRBV4-3; CDR3 protein: CASSQVWEGNQPQHF; CDR3 DNA: TGCGCCAGCAGCCAAGTTTGGGAGGGGAATCAGCCCCAGCATTTT
clone size: once; D gene: TRBD1; J gene: TRBJ1-1; V gene: TRBV18; CDR3 protein: CASSPSGQKNTEAFF; CDR3 DNA: TGTGCCAGCTCACCATCGGGACAGAAGAACACTGAAGCTTTCTTT
clone size: -; D gene: -; J gene: TRBJ1-1; V gene: TRBV29-1; CDR3 protein: CSVEDQGNTEAFF; CDR3 DNA: TGCAGCGTTGAAGATCAGGGGAACACTGAAGCTTTCTTT
clone size: -; D gene: -; J gene: TRBJ2-7; V gene: TRBV7-2; CDR3 protein: CASSLETTEQYF; CDR3 DNA: TGTGCCAGCAGCTTAGAGACTACCGAGCAGTACTTC
clone size: -; D gene: TRBD1; J gene: TRBJ1-2; V gene: TRBV7-9; CDR3 protein: CASSTDGRGLSGYTF; CDR3 DNA: TGTGCCAGCAGCACAGACGGCAGGGGGCTTAGTGGCTACACCTTC
clone size: -; D gene: -; J gene: TRBJ1-1; V gene: TRBV7-2; CDR3 protein: CASSTQAHTEAFF; CDR3 DNA: TGTGCCAGCAGTACACAGGCCCACACTGAAGCTTTCTTT
clone size: -; D gene: -; J gene: TRBJ1-2; V gene: TRBV28; CDR3 protein: CASSLALDYGYTF; CDR3 DNA: TGTGCCAGCAGTTTGGCCCTAGACTATGGCTACACCTTC
clone size: few; D gene: -; J gene: TRBJ2-1; V gene: TRBV14; CDR3 protein: CASSHRGHNEQFF; CDR3 DNA: TGTGCCAGCAGCCACAGGGGTCACAATGAGCAGTTCTTC
clone size: -; D gene: TRBD1; J gene: TRBJ1-6; V gene: TRBV28; CDR3 protein: CASSSMTGSVSPLHF; CDR3 DNA: TGTGCCAGCAGTTCAATGACAGGGAGCGTTTCACCCCTCCACTTT
clone size: -; D gene: TRBD1; J gene: TRBJ2-2; V gene: TRBV4-1; CDR3 protein: CASSQIRDSLTGELFF; CDR3 DNA: TGCGCCAGCAGCCAAATCCGGGACAGCCTCACCGGGGAGCTGTTTTTT
clone size: once; D gene: -; J gene: TRBJ2-5; V gene: TRBV28; CDR3 protein: CASSWSMTVQETQYF; CDR3 DNA: TGTGCCAGCAGTTGGAGTATGACAGTCCAAGAGACCCAGTACTTC